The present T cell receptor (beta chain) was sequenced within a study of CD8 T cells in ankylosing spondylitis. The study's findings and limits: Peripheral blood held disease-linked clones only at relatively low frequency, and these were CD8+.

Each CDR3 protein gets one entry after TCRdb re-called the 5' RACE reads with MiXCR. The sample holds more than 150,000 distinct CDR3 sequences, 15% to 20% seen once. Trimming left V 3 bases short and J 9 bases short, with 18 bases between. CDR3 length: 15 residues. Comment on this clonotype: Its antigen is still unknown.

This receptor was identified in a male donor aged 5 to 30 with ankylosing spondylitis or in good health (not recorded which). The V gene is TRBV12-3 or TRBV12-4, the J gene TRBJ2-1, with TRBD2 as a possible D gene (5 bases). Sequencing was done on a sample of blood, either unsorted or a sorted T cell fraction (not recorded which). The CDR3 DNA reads TGTGCCAGCAGTTTTGGGCTAGCTCTGGGGAGTGAGCAGTTCTTC. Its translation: CASSFGLALGSEQFF.